Shown below are 30 T cell receptor beta chains from a single sample sequenced in a study of T-cell reconstitution after alpha-beta-depleted transplantation in children. Researchers prepared the TCRbeta library using unique molecular identifiers, the study reports. TCRdb independently ran MiXCR on the PCR reads; one entry per CDR3 protein. The sample contains about 440,000 distinct CDR3 sequences, roughly 44% of which appear only once. Sample: PBMCs, taken before TCRalphabeta/CD19-depleted stem cell transplant. The receptor set was obtained from a girl aged 2-10 years with aplastic anemia, due to receive a stem cell transplant.

The V and J genes are TRBV7-3 and TRBJ2-1; TRBD1 matches 10 bases. Germline V lookup: CDR1 SGHTA, CDR2 FQGTGA. V was clipped by 5 bases and J by 5 bases; unmatched bases: 6. The CDR3 sequence is 15 residues long. CDR3 sequence reads: CASSPDRGADNEQFF. Here the CDR3 DNA reads TGTGCCAGCAGCCCGGACAGGGGGGCAGACAATGAGCAGTTCTTC.

This clonotype showed up just a few times. This rearrangement joins TRBV6-2 or TRBV6-3 to TRBJ2-7; D not certain. The CDR3 spans 14 residues. Germline CDR1 and CDR2: MNHEY and SVGEGT. V was pared by 4 bases and J by 0 bases, with 10 bases between. The DNA of the CDR3 is TGTGCCAGCAGTTCCTCCGCGTACTCCTACGAGCAGTACTTC. Translating it yields CASSSSAYSYEQYF.

This clonotype was counted between two and nine times. This chain joins TRBV29-1 and TRBJ2-3; D is possibly TRBD2 (6 bases). Germline assignment: CDR1 SQVTM and CDR2 ANQGSEA. The V and J ends lost 3 bases and 5 bases respectively, with 15 bases between them. This CDR3 has 14 amino acids. The CDR3 sequence: CSVEDAGTEDTQYF. The CDR3 DNA is TGCAGCGTTGAGGACGCGGGAACAGAAGATACGCAGTATTTT.

The chain employs TRBV7-9 and TRBJ2-1; TRBD2 matches at 13 bases. The CDR3 sequence is 16 residues long. Per the germline V gene, CDR1 is SEHNR and CDR2 is FQNEAQ (reference sequence). V trimming: 5 bases; J trimming: 4 bases; junction bases outside the gene matches: 5. The CDR3 region is CASSRWGLAGYNEQFF. The DNA of the CDR3 is TGTGCCAGCAGCCGGTGGGGACTAGCGGGGTACAATGAGCAGTTCTTC.

This clonotype was seen many times. The chain combines TRBV5-1 with TRBJ2-5; TRBD2 might be the D (6 bases). Germline-derived CDR1 and CDR2 are SGHRS and YFSETQ. This CDR3 has 12 residues. The V gene lost 4 bases and the J gene lost 5 bases, with 9 bases spanning the gap. Here the CDR3 reads CASSVEGETQYF. The CDR3 nucleotides are TGCGCCAGCAGCGTGGAGGGGGAGACCCAGTACTTC.

This rearrangement joins TRBV20-1 to TRBJ1-2, with unresolved D. Germline values: CDR1 DFQATT, CDR2 SNEGSKA (reference sequence). The CDR3 consists of 13 residues. Trimming removed 3 bases at V and 10 bases at J, with 18 bases between. Written as DNA, the CDR3 is TGCAGTGCTAGCGCCGGGGATCTGGTGGCCTACACCTTC. It yields the protein CSASAGDLVAYTF.

V is TRBV4-2 and J is TRBJ2-1; 13 positions match TRBD2. V lost 3 bases and J lost 5; bases outside the gene matches: 7. The CDR3 loop spans 17 amino acids. Germline-derived CDR1 and CDR2 are LGHNA and YNFKEQ. The CDR3 bases are TGTGCCAGCAGCCACCTCACCGGGACTAGCGGGAACAATGAGCAGTTCTTC. Translated, it gives CASSHLTGTSGNNEQFF.

In its sample, this clonotype was seen a few times. V gene TRBV5-1 combines with J gene TRBJ2-7; 8 nucleotides agree with TRBD2. Germline V lookup: CDR1 SGHRS, CDR2 YFSETQ. Trimming at V came to 3 bases and at J to 2 bases, leaving 4 bases not matched to a gene. The CDR3 has 14 residues. The CDR3 sequence: CASSSAGGAYEQYF. DNA of the CDR3: TGCGCCAGCAGCTCGGCGGGGGGAGCCTACGAGCAGTACTTC.

This clonotype was found many times. The chain employs TRBV9 and TRBJ1-5, with D perhaps matching TRBD1 (5 bases). Per germline, CDR1 SGDLS and CDR2 YYNGEE. The V and J ends lost 4 bases and 5 bases respectively, with 13 bases between them. The CDR3 loop spans 14 amino acids. CDR3 protein: CASSRGSVDQPQHF. CDR3 bases: TGTGCCAGCAGCCGGGGGTCGGTTGATCAGCCCCAGCATTTT. Using reference TRBV9 and TRBJ1-5 for the parts outside the CDR3, the full variable domain is DSGVTQTPKHLITATGQRVTLRCSPRSGDLSVYWYQQSLDQGLQFLIQYYNGEERAKGNILERFSAQQFPDLHSELNLSSLELGDSALYFCASSRGSVDQPQHFGDGTRLSIL.

In this sample, this clonotype turned up many times. V usage is TRBV20-1 and J usage is TRBJ2-1; D tentatively fits TRBD1 or TRBD2 (6 bases each). The CDR3 has 16 amino acids. Trimming removed 6 bases at V and 8 bases at J, with 26 bases between. Germline assignment: CDR1 DFQATT and CDR2 SNEGSKA (reference sequence). The chain's CDR3 is CSAGGTLEGFADEQFF. CDR3 nucleotides: TGCAGTGCAGGGGGGACCCTGGAAGGATTTGCGGATGAGCAGTTCTTC.

This chain uses TRBV20-1 with TRBJ1-1, with TRBD1 as a possible D gene (5 bases). Germline V CDR1 and CDR2: DFQATT, SNEGSKA (reference sequence). The CDR3 runs 12 residues. Trimming took off 8 bases at V and 0 bases at J, with 10 bases between the two ends. The CDR3 bases are TGCAGTTCCCGACAGATGAACACTGAAGCTTTCTTT. Its protein is CSSRQMNTEAFF.

This sequence joins TRBV7-8 and TRBJ2-3, with 10 bases matching TRBD2. V shed 5 bases and J 3 bases; nucleotides not matched to a gene: 5. CDR3 length: 15 amino acids. Germline assignment: CDR1 SGHVS and CDR2 FQNEAQ. CDR3 residues: CASSEPGLATDTQYF. Here the CDR3 DNA reads TGTGCCAGCAGCGAGCCGGGACTAGCGACAGATACGCAGTATTTT.

The CDR3 protein is CASSLPSRSNTGELFF. The CDR3 DNA is TGTGCCAGCAGCTTACCGAGTCGAAGTAACACCGGGGAGCTGTTTTTT. The chain carries TRBV7-9 and TRBJ2-2; D gene uncertain. The CDR3 is 16 residues long. CDR1 is SEHNR, CDR2 FQNEAQ, per germline (reference sequence). V was pared by 2 bases and J by 2 bases, with 12 bases between.

The V gene is TRBV15, the J gene TRBJ1-4, with 7 positions matching TRBD1. CDR3 length: 15 residues. The ends lost 2 bases at V and 8 bases at J; junction bases unmatched: 8. Germline lookup yields CDR1 LNHNV and CDR2 YYDKDF (reference sequence). The CDR3 is CATSRLRGLTEKLFF. CDR3 DNA sequence: TGTGCCACCAGCAGATTGAGGGGGCTAACCGAAAAACTGTTTTTT.

J is TRBJ2-7 and V is TRBV27, with D unresolved. Trimming took 5 bases from V and 4 from J, leaving 12 bases between them. Per the germline V gene, CDR1 is MNHEY and CDR2 is SMNVEV (reference sequence). The CDR3 has 13 amino acids. Here the CDR3 DNA reads TGTGCCAGCAGTCCCAGCACAGAATACGAGCAGTACTTC. As protein: CASSPSTEYEQYF.

The J gene is TRBJ2-3, the V gene TRBV29-1, with 16 bases that match TRBD2. Germline lookup yields CDR1 SQVTM and CDR2 ANQGSEA. CDR3 size: 16 residues. The ends lost 6 bases at V and 2 bases at J; junction bases unmatched: 5. CDR3 DNA sequence: TGCAGCGTCATGGGACTAGCGGGGGGGGACACAGATACGCAGTATTTT. Amino acids: CSVMGLAGGDTDTQYF.

This clonotype has only a few counts. The chain joins TRBV30 to TRBJ1-5, with D uncertain. The CDR3 is made up of 13 amino acids. Trimming left V 2 bases short and J 2 bases short, with 7 bases between. Germline loops: CDR1 GTSNPN, CDR2 SVGIG (reference sequence). CDR3 amino acids: CAWSQDGNQPQHF. For the CDR3, the DNA is TGTGCCTGGAGTCAGGACGGCAATCAGCCCCAGCATTTT.

This clonotype was observed a handful of times. The chain couples TRBV6-5 to TRBJ2-5, with a possible D match to TRBD2 (6 bases). The CDR3 length is 16 residues. CDR1 MNHEY and CDR2 SVGAGI come from the germline V gene. With 3 bases removed from V and 5 bases from J, the gap between germline ends came to 19 bases. CDR3 region: CASSYGGGPGRETQYF. Written as DNA, the CDR3 is TGTGCCAGCAGTTATGGGGGAGGCCCAGGTCGTGAGACCCAGTACTTC.

The chain combines TRBV15 with TRBJ1-5, with D hard to call. The V end lost 0 bases, the J end lost 0 bases, and 9 bases lay between the germline ends. CDR3 length: 16 amino acids. CDR1 and CDR2 from the germline V gene are LNHNV and YYDKDF (reference sequence). CDR3 in DNA: TGTGCCACCAGCAGAGATCTCTGGGATAGCAATCAGCCCCAGCATTTT. Amino acid sequence: CATSRDLWDSNQPQHF.

The chain recombines TRBV27 with TRBJ1-5; tentative D call: TRBD1 (5 bases). Trimming took off 3 bases at V and 0 bases at J, with 6 bases between the two ends. CDR3 length: 14 amino acids. Germline-derived CDR1 and CDR2 are MNHEY and SMNVEV (reference sequence). The CDR3 DNA sequence: TGTGCCAGCAGTTTCGGGGCTAGCAATCAGCCCCAGCATTTT. It is translated as CASSFGASNQPQHF.

Ten or more counts support this clonotype. This chain connects TRBV24-1 to TRBJ1-1; possibly TRBD1 for D (6 bases). The ends were cut back, 4 bases at V and 1 base at J, with 15 bases in the middle. The CDR3 extends over 16 amino acids. CDR1 and CDR2 (germline): KGHDR, SFDVKD. CDR3: CATSEKQQGPNTEAFF. The CDR3 DNA is TGTGCCACCAGTGAAAAACAACAGGGCCCGAACACTGAAGCTTTCTTT.

This clonotype was seen repeatedly, ten times or more. The rearrangement joins TRBV3-1 to TRBJ2-7; D remains ambiguous. The ends were cut back, 1 base at V and 3 bases at J, with 10 bases in the middle. The CDR3 totals 14 residues. In germline, CDR1 is LGHDT, CDR2 YNNKEL (reference sequence). This chain's CDR3 is CASSQAGAIYEQYF. DNA of the CDR3: TGTGCCAGCAGCCAAGCCGGCGCAATCTACGAGCAGTACTTC.

The genes are TRBV6-1 and TRBJ2-6; TRBD1 or TRBD2 may be the D gene (5 bases each). Germline CDR1 reads MNHNS; CDR2 reads SASEGT. This CDR3 region has 17 residues. The V end was cut by 6 bases, the J end by 1 base, with 16 bases between. The CDR3: CASSSGTEGSGANVLTF. The CDR3 bases are TGTGCCAGCAGCTCCGGGACCGAAGGATCTGGGGCCAACGTCCTGACTTTC.

The CDR3 DNA reads as TGTGCCAGCAGCCTATCAAGCGGGATACGTGAGCAGTTCTTC. As protein: CASSLSSGIREQFF. The chain uses TRBV11-2 and TRBJ2-1; 7 nucleotides match TRBD2. Per the germline V gene, CDR1 is SGHAT and CDR2 is FQNNGV. The CDR3 loop spans 14 amino acids. J gave up 9 bases and V 5 bases, and 10 bases lay outside the gene matches.

The chain joins TRBV6-5 to TRBJ1-5, with TRBD1 as a possible D gene (6 bases). The germline CDR1 and CDR2 sequences are MNHEY and SVGAGI. V dropped 0 bases and J dropped 4 bases, with 10 bases sitting between them. This CDR3 comprises 15 residues. In DNA form, the CDR3 reads TGTGCCAGCAGTTACTCGGGGGGGCAGAATCAGCCCCAGCATTTT. This gives the protein CASSYSGGQNQPQHF.

On this clonotype itself: Its ends do not fully match the called genes, so a read error is possible. The genes are TRBV5-1 and TRBJ2-7, with TRBD1 matching 8 bases. The CDR3 spans 14 residues. Germline loops: CDR1 SGHRS, CDR2 YFSETQ. CDR3 residues: CASCLRQGWCEQYF. The CDR3 nucleotides read TGCGCCAGCTGCTTACGACAGGGGTGGTGCGAGCAGTATTTC.

The chain couples TRBV6-5 to TRBJ2-7; a weak D match, TRBD1 (6 bases). V was trimmed by 4 bases and J by 0 bases, leaving 13 bases between them. Per the germline V gene, CDR1 is MNHEY and CDR2 is SVGAGI. The CDR3 has 15 amino acids. CDR3 protein: CASSWGEGHSYEQYF. CDR3 in DNA: TGTGCCAGCAGTTGGGGAGAGGGACACTCCTACGAGCAGTACTTC.

This clonotype was recorded many times. The gene calls are TRBV28 and TRBJ1-2; no definite D call. V was cut by 3 bases and J by 3 bases, with 2 bases left in between. The CDR3 is 11 residues long. Germline loops: CDR1 MDHEN, CDR2 SYDVKM. CDR3 loop: CASSFDYGYTF. DNA for the CDR3: TGTGCCAGCAGTTTCGACTATGGCTACACCTTC.

The table lists this clonotype with many counts. The V call is TRBV4-2, the J call TRBJ1-2; 8 bases align to TRBD1. CDR1 and CDR2 (germline): LGHNA, YNFKEQ. The junction had 9 bases not matched to a gene; V was cut back by 4 bases and J by 8 bases. The CDR3 loop spans 14 amino acids. The CDR3 region is CASSLPGQGRGYTF. The CDR3, as DNA: TGTGCCAGCAGCCTCCCTGGACAGGGACGAGGCTACACCTTC.

The chain is built from TRBV7-9 and TRBJ2-3, with 7 bases aligning to TRBD2. The germline gives CDR1 SEHNR, CDR2 FQNEAQ (reference sequence). The V segment lost 4 bases and the J segment 4 bases; nucleotides outside the gene matches: 8. The CDR3 consists of 15 residues. In nucleotides, the CDR3 is TGTGCCAGCAGCTCCCCATGGCGGGAGCCAGATACGCAGTATTTT. Protein product: CASSSPWREPDTQYF.